The 8 T cell receptor beta chains listed next were all sequenced from one sample in a study of neurological immune-mediated disorders. TCRdb re-called the 5' RACE reads through MiXCR, storing one row per CDR3 protein. This sample yields about 79,000 distinct CDR3 sequences, of which 12% to 15% are seen a single time; about 6.8% belongs to the top ten. The sequencing input was PBMCs. All receptors derive from a woman aged 50 to 60 in good health.

A note on this clonotype: This is likely a read error, given that the CDR3 carries no conserved phenylalanine or tryptophan at its end. Because the CDR3's place on the DNA is in doubt, the DNA is left out and the CDR3 is given as listed by TCRdb. V and J are TRBV5-1 and TRBJ2-1. Germline assignment: CDR1 SGHRS and CDR2 YFSETQ. The CDR3 totals 16 residues, both ends included. The CDR3 is CASSFSREGSYNEQIL.

This clonotype came up many times. The V and J genes are TRBV12-3 or TRBV12-4 and TRBJ1-5; TRBD1 matches at 10 bases. The junction had 5 bases not matched to a gene; V was cut back by 7 bases and J by 2 bases. The CDR3 is 15 residues long. The DNA of the CDR3 is TGTGCCAGCACCCCGGGGACAGGGGGCAATCAGCCCCAGCATTTT. This gives the protein CASTPGTGGNQPQHF.

This clonotype has just a few counts. The CDR3 loop is CASRLGNSGNTIYF. In nucleotides, the CDR3 is TGCGCCAGCAGGCTGGGGAACTCTGGAAACACCATATATTTT. The chain recombines TRBV5-1 with TRBJ1-3; D not resolved. Trimming took off 5 bases at V and 0 bases at J, with 9 bases between the two ends. Looked up from germline, CDR1 is SGHRS and CDR2 is YFSETQ. The CDR3 sequence is 14 residues long.

This clonotype showed up many times. The chain combines TRBV28 with TRBJ2-7; D call uncertain. The CDR3 spans 14 residues. Germline loops: CDR1 MDHEN, CDR2 SYDVKM. With 4 bases removed from V and 5 bases from J, the gap between germline ends came to 15 bases. The CDR3 sequence is CASSSSRNLHEQYF. The CDR3 coding sequence is TGTGCCAGCAGTTCGTCCAGGAATCTCCACGAGCAGTACTTC.

This clonotype was detected many times. The chain links TRBV20-1 to TRBJ2-1; TRBD2 matches 9 bases. Per the germline V gene, CDR1 is DFQATT and CDR2 is SNEGSKA (reference sequence). The CDR3 runs to 15 residues. With 1 base clipped from V and 4 bases from J, the junction kept 5 bases outside the gene matches. This chain's CDR3 is CSARAGGGGYNEQFF. In DNA form, the CDR3 reads TGCAGTGCTAGAGCGGGCGGGGGGGGTTACAATGAGCAGTTCTTC.

This clonotype was seen once. The J gene is TRBJ1-1, the V gene TRBV5-1; TRBD1 matches at 10 bases. The CDR3 loop spans 14 amino acids. The J segment lost 10 bases and the V segment lost 6 bases, leaving 12 bases of the junction unmatched. CDR1 and CDR2 (germline): SGHRS, YFSETQ. The CDR3 coding sequence is TGCGCCAGCAACACCCGTGGGACAGGGGATTCAGCTTTCTTT. Its protein product is CASNTRGTGDSAFF.

This clonotype showed up many times. This rearrangement joins TRBV28 to TRBJ2-3; 9 nucleotides match TRBD2. Trimming took 3 bases from V and 4 from J; bases not matched to a gene: 8. Germline CDR1 is MDHEN and CDR2 is SYDVKM. This CDR3 is 16 amino acids long. CDR3 nucleotide sequence: TGTGCCAGCAGTTTCGAGCGGGGGGAATCCCCAGATACGCAGTATTTT. This encodes CASSFERGESPDTQYF.

This clonotype was recorded many times. This chain joins TRBV5-1 and TRBJ1-1, with D unclear. Germline CDR1 and CDR2: SGHRS and YFSETQ. V dropped 0 bases and J dropped 4 bases, with 4 bases sitting between them. CDR3 length equals 12 residues. CDR3 nucleotides: TGCGCCAGCAGCTTGGGCTCCACTGAAGCTTTCTTT. It is translated as CASSLGSTEAFF.